Given below is one T cell receptor (beta chain) in context. The antigen is not known. This entry comes from a study of cytomegalovirus exposure and HLA in healthy donors. Study observations and caveats: In a later analysis, a missense DCLRE1C variant was linked to TCR beta V- and J-gene trimming. Donors were assumed by presence/absence analyses to have roughly uniform sequencing depth.

V was clipped by 6 bases and J by 0 bases, with 6 bases between them. This CDR3 spans 12 amino acids. Germline CDR1 is SGHAT and CDR2 is FQNNGV. PCR was performed using 60 Vbeta and 13 Jbeta primers. Assay: immunoSEQ multiplex PCR; the TCRdb copy retains only in-frame clones and omits some. The sample contains 100,000 to 150,000 clones, 80% of which appear only once. The V and J genes are TRBV11-2 and TRBJ2-7; possible D gene TRBD2, 5 bases. The source material was PBMCs. The sequence came from a man aged 30 to 45 in good health and CMV-seronegative. The CDR3 sequence: CASSLASYEQYF. CDR3 sequence (DNA): TGTGCCAGCAGTCTAGCCTCCTACGAGCAGTACTTC.